Listed below are T cell receptor beta chains from one sample, sequenced in a study of T cell responses to AZD1222 COVID-19 vaccine. TCRdb keeps only in-frame clones here, not all; method: immunoSEQ multiplex PCR. The data contain around 140,000 clones, 85% to 95% of them seen just once; the ten biggest clones take up 10% to 15%. The sample here was peripheral blood, taken after recovery from COVID-19. All receptors derive from an adult who had recovered from COVID-19. Each CDR3 is given with its conserved first and last residue. The D gene is left open where the match is weak.

J gene | V gene | D gene | CDR3 protein | CDR3 DNA
TRBJ2-1 | TRBV21-1 | NA | CASSKGLAGPSYNEQFF | TGTGCCAGCAGCAAAGGACTAGCGGGCCCCTCCTACAATGAGCAGTTCTTC
TRBJ2-2 | TRBV29-1 | NA | CSVAKLANTGELFF | TGCAGCGTTGCCAAACTAGCGAACACCGGGGAGCTGTTTTTT
TRBJ1-1 | TRBV6-5 | NA | CASSYFGTVAEAFF | TGTGCCAGCAGTTACTTCGGGACTGTCGCTGAAGCTTTCTTT
TRBJ1-6 | TRBV28 | NA | CASSFGIDFGGGNSPLHF | TGTGCCAGCAGTTTTGGTATCGATTTCGGGGGCGGGAATTCACCCCTCCACTTT
TRBJ2-2 | TRBV11-2 | NA | CASSLALQGNTGELFF | TGTGCCAGCAGCTTAGCCCTTCAGGGTAACACCGGGGAGCTGTTTTTT
TRBJ1-6 | TRBV2 | NA | CASSVRGSSSPLHF | TGTGCCAGCAGTGTAAGGGGGTCAAGTTCACCCCTCCACTTT
TRBJ2-3 | TRBV2 | NA | CASSEQRVRTDTQYF | TGTGCCAGCAGTGAACAGCGGGTACGCACAGATACGCAGTATTTT
TRBJ1-5 | TRBV15 | TRBD1 | CATSSYGTGGEYSNQPQHF | TGTGCCACCAGCAGTTACGGGACAGGGGGCGAATATAGCAATCAGCCCCAGCATTTT
TRBJ2-5 | TRBV27 | NA | CASSLTRAGETQYF | TGTGCCAGCAGCCTAACCAGGGCGGGGGAGACCCAGTACTTC
TRBJ1-6 | TRBV9 | NA | CASSGGSDYNSPLHF | TGTGCCAGCAGTGGGGGCAGCGACTATAATTCACCCCTCCACTTT
TRBJ1-2 | TRBV3-1/TRBV3-2 | NA | CASRDDKDYNYGYTF | TGTGCCAGCAGGGACGACAAGGACTACAACTATGGCTACACCTTC
TRBJ1-1 | TRBV6-2/TRBV6-3 | NA | CASSYSSSVAFF | TGTGCCAGCAGTTACTCGAGCTCGGTGGCTTTCTTT
TRBJ2-3 | TRBV3-1/TRBV3-2 | NA | CASSQVLLGADTQYF | TGTGCCAGCAGCCAAGTTCTTCTGGGGGCAGATACGCAGTATTTT
TRBJ1-6 | TRBV24-1 | NA | CATSEGYNSPPHF | TGTGCCACCAGTGAAGGGTATAATTCACCCCCCCACTTT
TRBJ2-1 | TRBV28 | NA | CASSFTLTGGDNEQFF | TGTGCCAGCAGTTTCACCCTCACAGGGGGGGACAATGAGCAGTTCTTC
TRBJ2-7 | TRBV5-1 | NA | CASSGGALPYEQYF | TGCGCCAGCAGCGGGGGGGCGTTGCCCTACGAGCAGTACTTC